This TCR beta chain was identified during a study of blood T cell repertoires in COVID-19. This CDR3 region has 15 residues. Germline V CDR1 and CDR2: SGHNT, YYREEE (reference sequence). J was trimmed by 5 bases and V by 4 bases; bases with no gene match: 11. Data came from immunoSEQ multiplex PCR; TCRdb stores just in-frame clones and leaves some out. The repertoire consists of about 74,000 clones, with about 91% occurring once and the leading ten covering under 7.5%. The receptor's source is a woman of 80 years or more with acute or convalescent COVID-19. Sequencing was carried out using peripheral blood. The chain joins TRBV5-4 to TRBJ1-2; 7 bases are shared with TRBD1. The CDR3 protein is CASSPETGIRYGYTF. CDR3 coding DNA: TGTGCCAGCAGCCCCGAGACAGGGATCCGGTATGGCTACACCTTC. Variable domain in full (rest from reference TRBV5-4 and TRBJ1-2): ETGVTQSPTHLIKTRGQQVTLRCSSQSGHNTVSWYQQALGQGPQFIFQYYREEENGRGNFPPRFSGLQFPNYSSELNVNALELDDSALYLCASSPETGIRYGYTFGSGTRLTVV.